The rows below give T cell receptor beta chains drawn from one sample of a study of early T cells in non-severe SARS-CoV-2 infection. One entry per CDR3 protein, called by TCRdb with MiXCR from the 5' RACE reads. The sample holds about 98,000 distinct CDR3 sequences, approximately 9.9% seen once. Sample: whole blood. The receptor set was obtained from an adult who was a healthcare worker with PCR-confirmed SARS-CoV-2 infection or an uninfected control (not recorded which). The conserved cysteine and the conserved F or W are not part of the CDR3 here. A D gene is named only where the DNA matches it firmly.

v_call d_call cdr3_aa
TRBV20-1 TRBD1 SARQGAMNTEAF
TRBV18 TRBD2 ASSPSPTSVLGEQY
TRBV20-1 . SARGTANQPQH
TRBV27 TRBD1 ASSPTGAAALDTQY
TRBV9 . ASSAHLVDTQY
TRBV20-1 TRBD1 SAARVGGAGYGYT
TRBV10-2 TRBD2 ASSDPSGAYQETQY
TRBV7-9 TRBD2 ASSLELSGRAHEQF
TRBV4-1 . ASSLTGTMTGELF
TRBV7-9 . ASSLGRNEQF